This T cell receptor beta chain was observed in a study of blood T cells in healthy people across ages. Study results and limitations: Possibly, changes in expanded clonotypes were confounded because donor CMV status was unknown. More naive CD4+ cells and higher diversity marked long-lived donors relative to aged donors.

This CDR3 has 12 residues. With 5 bases removed from V and 7 bases from J, the gap between germline ends came to 15 bases. Looked up from germline, CDR1 is DFQATT and CDR2 is SNEGSKA (reference sequence). Then a second PCR, running about 6 to 12 cycles, was carried out with a sample-barcoded 5' primer and a J-beta primer mix. A template-switch adaptor with 12 random nucleotides tagged each cDNA molecule. Every individual sample yielded 2.5 million or more paired-end reads (each containing CDR3). From the 5' RACE reads, TCRdb called clonotypes with MiXCR, one entry per CDR3 protein. Counted here are 1.5 million to 2 million distinct CDR3 sequences, about 31% occurring once; the ten biggest clones make up roughly 12%. Points on this clonotype: The antigen is undetermined.

The chain carries TRBV20-1 and TRBJ2-7; D might be TRBD2 (6 bases). The sample comprised blood. The TCR originated in a woman aged 25-40 years in good health. The CDR3 reads CSALADLREQYF. CDR3 sequence (DNA): TGCAGTGCTTTAGCGGACTTAAGAGAGCAGTACTTC.